This TCR beta chain stems from a study of cytomegalovirus exposure and HLA in healthy donors. Study-wide points: One later analysis, an examination of the 100 to 150 validation repertoires, found that first-cohort TCR clusters tended to co-occur in them.

This CDR3 has 16 amino acids. V lost 4 bases, J lost 2 bases, and 3 bases stayed unmatched. The V gene's germline CDR1 is LGHNA and CDR2 YNFKEQ. Data came from immunoSEQ multiplex PCR; TCRdb stores just in-frame clones and leaves some out. Among a few hundred thousand clones listed, 80% to 90% were seen once. Of note for this clone: Its matching antigen is unknown.

It was the roughly 130-subject validation cohort, separate from the 666-subject first cohort, to which the donors belonged. The V gene is TRBV4-2, the J gene TRBJ2-3; 13 bases align to TRBD2. Specimen: PBMCs. This receptor was obtained from a woman between 18 and 29 years old in good health and CMV-seronegative. DNA of the CDR3: TGTGCCAGCAGCCCGGGGACTAGCGGGGTCACAGATACGCAGTATTTT. Translated, it gives CASSPGTSGVTDTQYF.